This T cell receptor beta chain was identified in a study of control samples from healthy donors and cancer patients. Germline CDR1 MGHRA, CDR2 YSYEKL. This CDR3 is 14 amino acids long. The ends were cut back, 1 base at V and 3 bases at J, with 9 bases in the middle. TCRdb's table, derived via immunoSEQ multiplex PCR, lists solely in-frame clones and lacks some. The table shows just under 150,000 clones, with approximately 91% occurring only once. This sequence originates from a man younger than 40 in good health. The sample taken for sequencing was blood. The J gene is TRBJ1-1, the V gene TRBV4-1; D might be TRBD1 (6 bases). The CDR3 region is CASSQGQVDTEAFF. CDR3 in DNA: TGCGCCAGCAGCCAAGGACAGGTGGACACTGAAGCTTTCTTT.